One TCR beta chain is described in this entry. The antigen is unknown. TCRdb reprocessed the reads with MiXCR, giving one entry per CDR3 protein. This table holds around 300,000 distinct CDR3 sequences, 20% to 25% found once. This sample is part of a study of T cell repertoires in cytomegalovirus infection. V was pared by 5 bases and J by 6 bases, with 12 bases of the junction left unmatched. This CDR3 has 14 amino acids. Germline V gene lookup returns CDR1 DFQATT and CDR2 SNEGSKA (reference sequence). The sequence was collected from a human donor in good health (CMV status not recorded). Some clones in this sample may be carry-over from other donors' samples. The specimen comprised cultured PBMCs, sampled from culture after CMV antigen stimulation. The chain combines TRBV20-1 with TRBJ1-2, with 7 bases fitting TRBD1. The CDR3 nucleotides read TGCAGTGCTCTTTTCTACAGGGGTTTAAATGGCTACACCTTC. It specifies CSALFYRGLNGYTF.